These 17 T cell receptor beta chains originate from one sample sequenced in a study of blood T cell repertoires in COVID-19. Some clones are missing from TCRdb's copy, which holds only in-frame ones; the method was immunoSEQ multiplex PCR. The sample consists of tens of thousands of clones, 82% of them appearing once. Specimen: peripheral blood. These receptor sequences come from an older man with active COVID-19.

V usage is TRBV27 and J usage is TRBJ1-1, with D perhaps TRBD1 (6 bases). The CDR3 loop spans 14 amino acids. Germline V gene sequence: CDR1 MNHEY, CDR2 SMNVEV (reference sequence). Trimming left V 4 bases short and J 5 bases short, with 14 bases between. CDR3: CASSSRGGITEAFF. The CDR3 coding sequence is TGTGCCAGCAGTTCAAGGGGGGGGATTACTGAAGCTTTCTTT.

The chain links TRBV4-3 to TRBJ1-2; 8 bases are a match to TRBD1. V was pared by 4 bases and J by 7 bases, with 2 bases of the junction left unmatched. The CDR3 extends over 12 amino acids. Germline CDR1 reads LGHNA; CDR2 reads YSLEER. CDR3 in amino acids: CASSLDRVGYTF. The CDR3 nucleotides are TGCGCCAGCAGCCTGGACAGGGTTGGCTACACCTTC.

This sequence joins TRBV7-9 and TRBJ2-1, with 10 bases that match TRBD1. V gave up 4 bases and J gave up 5 bases; unmatched junction bases: 5. CDR1 and CDR2 (germline): SEHNR, FQNEAQ (reference sequence). The CDR3 contains 15 residues. CDR3 DNA: TGTGCCAGCAGCTCGGGGACAGGGGTTAACAATGAGCAGTTCTTC. Translation gives CASSSGTGVNNEQFF. Supplemented by reference TRBV7-9 and TRBJ2-1, the full variable domain reads DTGVSQNPRHKITKRGQNVTFRCDPISEHNRLYWYRQTLGQGPEFLTYFQNEAQLEKSRLLSDRFSAERPKGSFSTLEIQRTEQGDSAMYLCASSSGTGVNNEQFFGPGTRLTVL.

In its sample, this clone was seen once. The rearrangement uses TRBV11-2 and TRBJ1-4; 9 nucleotides align to TRBD1. Germline loops: CDR1 SGHAT, CDR2 FQNNGV. V lost 2 bases, J lost 3 bases, and 10 bases stayed unmatched. The CDR3 runs 18 residues. The CDR3 sequence: CASSLTGGAEGSNEKLFF. The CDR3 DNA reads TGTGCCAGCAGCTTAACAGGGGGCGCTGAGGGCTCTAATGAAAAACTGTTTTTT.

This chain connects TRBV19 to TRBJ2-7; 10 bases are a match to TRBD1. V lost 5 bases, J lost 2 bases, and 9 bases stayed unmatched. The CDR3 is made up of 16 amino acids. Germline V gene data show CDR1 as LNHDA and CDR2 as SQIVND (reference sequence). The CDR3 DNA sequence: TGTGCCAGTAGTTCCCGGGACAGGGGATCCCCCTACGAGCAGTACTTC. It specifies CASSSRDRGSPYEQYF.

The rearrangement joins TRBV5-1 to TRBJ2-7; TRBD2 might be the D (6 bases). Trimming removed 7 bases at V and 4 bases at J, with 18 bases between. Germline CDR1 and CDR2: SGHRS and YFSETQ. The CDR3 is 14 residues long. CDR3 sequence reads: CASWNSGRSYEQYF. The CDR3 DNA sequence: TGCGCCAGCTGGAATTCGGGGAGGTCTTACGAGCAGTACTTC.

The chain combines TRBV4-1 with TRBJ2-1; 7 nucleotides agree with TRBD2. V dropped 0 bases and J dropped 3; count of bases not matched to a gene: 2. CDR3 length equals 15 residues. CDR1 MGHRA and CDR2 YSYEKL come from the germline V gene. Written as DNA, the CDR3 is TGCGCCAGCAGCCAAGATGGGGGGGGCTACAATGAGCAGTTCTTC. The encoded protein is CASSQDGGGYNEQFF.

V gene TRBV3-1 (or the pseudogene TRBV3-2) combines with J gene TRBJ1-1; D uncertain. Germline lookup yields CDR1 LGHDT and CDR2 YNNKEL (reference sequence). The CDR3 contains 14 residues. Deletions cut 5 bases from V and 2 bases from J, with 12 bases between. CDR3 nucleotide sequence: TGTGCCAGCAGCACCCGAGGCAGTAACACTGAAGCTTTCTTT. Translating gives CASSTRGSNTEAFF.

This clone appeared a few times. The chain uses TRBV9 and TRBJ2-3, with 13 nucleotides matching TRBD2. CDR1 and CDR2 from the germline V gene are SGDLS and YYNGEE. The CDR3 consists of 18 residues. V dropped 2 bases and J dropped 4; count of bases not matched to a gene: 10. Here the CDR3 DNA reads TGTGCCAGCAGCGTGAGTGGACTAGCGGGAGATTCCGCAGATACGCAGTATTTT. Amino acid sequence: CASSVSGLAGDSADTQYF.

The chain combines TRBV28 with TRBJ2-7, with 8 nucleotides matching TRBD1. The V and J ends lost 4 bases and 3 bases, in that order; junction bases with no gene match: 17. The CDR3 extends over 18 amino acids. The V gene's germline CDR1 is MDHEN and CDR2 SYDVKM. For the CDR3, the DNA is TGTGCCAGCAGTTCACCAAATCCCCAGGGGGCGGACAGCTACGAGCAGTACTTC. It is translated as CASSSPNPQGADSYEQYF.

The chain employs TRBV6-6 and TRBJ1-3, with D unclear. The CDR3 covers 15 residues. V lost 2 bases to trimming and J lost 2 bases, with 10 bases between them. The germline CDR1 and CDR2 sequences are MNHNY and SVGAGI (reference sequence). DNA for the CDR3: TGTGCCAGCAGTTACGACACAAGACCTGGAAACACCATATATTTT. This gives the protein CASSYDTRPGNTIYF.

This clone has more than one count but fewer than ten. This chain uses TRBV6-5 with TRBJ2-4; 10 positions agree with TRBD1. Unmatched junction bases numbered 8, after V lost 2 bases and J lost 7 bases. The length of the CDR3 is 16 residues. Germline V gene lookup returns CDR1 MNHEY and CDR2 SVGAGI. The CDR3 protein is CASSYQVTGGSNIQYF. CDR3 nucleotide sequence: TGTGCCAGCAGTTACCAAGTGACAGGGGGCTCCAACATTCAGTACTTC.

The CDR3 protein is CASKGWEEETQYF. The CDR3 coding sequence is TGTGCCAGCAAGGGGTGGGAGGAAGAGACCCAGTACTTC. The chain carries TRBV11-2 and TRBJ2-5; a weak D match, TRBD2 (6 bases). Trimming took off 7 bases at V and 3 bases at J, with 12 bases between the two ends. Germline V lookup: CDR1 SGHAT, CDR2 FQNNGV. The CDR3 contains 13 residues.

This clone was seen more than once but under ten times. The genes are TRBV2 and TRBJ1-6, with D perhaps matching TRBD1 (6 bases). Germline assignment: CDR1 SNHLY and CDR2 FYNNEI. The V gene lost 7 bases and the J gene lost 0 bases, with 16 bases spanning the gap. This CDR3 is 17 amino acids long. DNA for the CDR3: TGTGCCAGCAAGGGGAAGTTGGACAGCTCCTATAATTCACCCCTCCACTTT. Residues: CASKGKLDSSYNSPLHF.

This clone was counted a single time. The chain joins TRBV19 to TRBJ1-1, with 11 bases identical to TRBD1. The CDR3 covers 16 residues. With 6 bases clipped from V and 1 base from J, the junction kept 7 bases outside the gene matches. Germline lookup yields CDR1 LNHDA and CDR2 SQIVND (reference sequence). CDR3 sequence reads: CASSGQGAGENTEAFF. As DNA, the CDR3 is TGTGCCAGTAGCGGACAGGGGGCGGGTGAGAACACTGAAGCTTTCTTT.

The chain links TRBV15 to TRBJ1-4, with D unclear. Germline values: CDR1 LNHNV, CDR2 YYDKDF (reference sequence). There are 14 residues in the CDR3. The V gene lost 5 bases and the J gene lost 2 bases, with 9 bases spanning the gap. CDR3 amino acids: CATSYAFTNEKLFF. The CDR3 DNA reads as TGTGCCACCAGCTATGCGTTCACTAATGAAAAACTGTTTTTT.

J is TRBJ2-1 and V is TRBV4-1; 16 nucleotides agree with TRBD2. The V and J ends lost 0 bases and 9 bases, in that order; junction bases with no gene match: 5. Germline values: CDR1 MGHRA, CDR2 YSYEKL. The CDR3 has 17 amino acids. The CDR3 DNA reads as TGCGCCAGCAGCCAAGATTTGGGGACTAGCGGGAGGGGTGAGCAGTTCTTC. As protein: CASSQDLGTSGRGEQFF.